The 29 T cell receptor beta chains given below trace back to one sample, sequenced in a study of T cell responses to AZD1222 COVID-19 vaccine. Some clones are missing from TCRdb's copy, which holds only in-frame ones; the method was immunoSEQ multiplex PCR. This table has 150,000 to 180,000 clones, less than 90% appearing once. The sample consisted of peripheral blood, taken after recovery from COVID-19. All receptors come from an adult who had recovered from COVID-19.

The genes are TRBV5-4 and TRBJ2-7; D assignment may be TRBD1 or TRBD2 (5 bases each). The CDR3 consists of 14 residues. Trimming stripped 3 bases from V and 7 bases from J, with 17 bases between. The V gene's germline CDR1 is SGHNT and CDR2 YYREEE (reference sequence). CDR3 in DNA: TGTGCCAGCAGCTCCTGGGGCTTCCCGGGGGAGCAGTACTTC. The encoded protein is CASSSWGFPGEQYF.

Here the CDR3 reads CASSDRAGGYTF. The DNA for the CDR3 is TGTGCCAGCAGCGACAGGGCGGGTGGCTACACCTTC. The chain joins TRBV9 to TRBJ1-2; D is possibly TRBD1 (6 bases). The CDR3 spans 12 residues. Germline assignment: CDR1 SGDLS and CDR2 YYNGEE. The V end was cut by 3 bases, the J end by 7 bases, with 10 bases between.

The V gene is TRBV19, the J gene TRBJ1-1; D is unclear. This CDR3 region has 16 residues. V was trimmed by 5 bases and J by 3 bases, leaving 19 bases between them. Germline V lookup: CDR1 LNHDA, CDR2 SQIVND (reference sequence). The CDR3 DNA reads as TGTGCCAGTAGTGAAACATCCCGACGTGGATACACTGAAGCTTTCTTT. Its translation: CASSETSRRGYTEAFF.

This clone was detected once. This CDR3 reads CASSPDGNTEAFF. DNA of the CDR3: TGCGCCAGCAGCCCGGACGGGAACACTGAAGCTTTCTTT. The V gene is TRBV5-1, the J gene TRBJ1-1; D is ambiguous. The V end was cut by 4 bases, the J end by 1 base, with 8 bases between. Looked up from germline, CDR1 is SGHRS and CDR2 is YFSETQ. The CDR3 extends over 13 amino acids. Filled out from reference TRBV5-1 and TRBJ1-1, the complete variable domain reads KAGVTQTPRYLIKTRGQQVTLSCSPISGHRSVSWYQQTPGQGLQFLFEYFSETQRNKGNFPGRFSGRQFSNSRSEMNVSTLELGDSALYLCASSPDGNTEAFFGQGTRLTVV.

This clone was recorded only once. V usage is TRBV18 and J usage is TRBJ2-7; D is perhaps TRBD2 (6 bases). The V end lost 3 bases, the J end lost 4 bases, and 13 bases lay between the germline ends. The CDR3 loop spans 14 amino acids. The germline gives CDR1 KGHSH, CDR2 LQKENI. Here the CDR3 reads CASSPPGLLYEQYF. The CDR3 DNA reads TGTGCCAGCTCACCTCCGGGACTCCTATACGAGCAGTACTTC.

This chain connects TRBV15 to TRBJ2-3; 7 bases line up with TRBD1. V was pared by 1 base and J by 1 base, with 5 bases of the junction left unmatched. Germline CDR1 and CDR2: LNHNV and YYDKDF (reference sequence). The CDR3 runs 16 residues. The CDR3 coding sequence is TGTGCCACCAGCAGAGCGGACAGGCTTGGCACAGATACGCAGTATTTT. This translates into CATSRADRLGTDTQYF. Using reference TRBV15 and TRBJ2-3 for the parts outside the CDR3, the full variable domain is DAMVIQNPRYQVTQFGKPVTLSCSQTLNHNVMYWYQQKSSQAPKLLFHYYDKDFNNEADTPDNFQSRRPNTSFCFLDIRSPGLGDTAMYLCATSRADRLGTDTQYFGPGTRLTVL.

CDR3 sequence (DNA): TGTGCCAGCAGCTCACCCAGGGGGAGCAGCTATGGCTACACCTTC. As protein: CASSSPRGSSYGYTF. This chain links TRBV7-9 with TRBJ1-2, with 7 bases identical to TRBD1. The CDR3 spans 15 residues. The V gene's germline CDR1 is SEHNR and CDR2 FQNEAQ (reference sequence). After removal of 4 bases from V and 4 bases from J, the junction contained 9 bases not matched to a gene. Full variable domain (remainder filled in from reference TRBV7-9 and TRBJ1-2): DTGVSQNPRHKITKRGQNVTFRCDPISEHNRLYWYRQTLGQGPEFLTYFQNEAQLEKSRLLSDRFSAERPKGSFSTLEIQRTEQGDSAMYLCASSSPRGSSYGYTFGSGTRLTVV.

The CDR3 DNA reads as TGTGCCAGTAGTCCCGGGTCGGTGAATCAGCCCCAGCATTTT. This codes for CASSPGSVNQPQHF. This chain uses TRBV19 with TRBJ1-5; D gene ambiguous. The CDR3 sequence is 14 residues long. The ends were cut back, 5 bases at V and 4 bases at J, with 12 bases in the middle. From germline, CDR1 is LNHDA and CDR2 SQIVND (reference sequence).

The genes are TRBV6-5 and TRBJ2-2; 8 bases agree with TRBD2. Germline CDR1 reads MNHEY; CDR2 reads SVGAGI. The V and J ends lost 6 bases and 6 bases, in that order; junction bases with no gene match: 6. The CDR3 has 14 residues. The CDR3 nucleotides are TGTGCCAGCAGGAGCGGGAGTTCCCCCGGGGAGCTGTTTTTT. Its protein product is CASRSGSSPGELFF.

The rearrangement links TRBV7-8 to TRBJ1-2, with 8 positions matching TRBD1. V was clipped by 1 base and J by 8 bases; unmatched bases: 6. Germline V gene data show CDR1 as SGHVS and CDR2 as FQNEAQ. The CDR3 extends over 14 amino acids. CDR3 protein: CASSLEAGGGGYTF. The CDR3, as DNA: TGTGCCAGCAGCTTAGAAGCAGGGGGCGGCGGCTACACCTTC.

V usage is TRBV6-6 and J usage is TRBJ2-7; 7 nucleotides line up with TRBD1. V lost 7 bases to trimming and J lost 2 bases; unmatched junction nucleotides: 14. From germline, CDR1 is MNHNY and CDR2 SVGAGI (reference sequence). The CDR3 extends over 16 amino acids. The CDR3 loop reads CASTLYTGTAPYEQYF. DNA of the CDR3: TGTGCCAGCACTCTTTATACCGGGACAGCCCCCTACGAGCAGTACTTC.

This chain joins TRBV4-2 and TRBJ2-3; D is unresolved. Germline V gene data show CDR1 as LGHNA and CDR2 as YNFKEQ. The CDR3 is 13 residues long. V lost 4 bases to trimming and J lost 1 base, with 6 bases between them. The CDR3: CASSPPGTDTQYF. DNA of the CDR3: TGTGCCAGCAGCCCCCCAGGCACAGATACGCAGTATTTT.

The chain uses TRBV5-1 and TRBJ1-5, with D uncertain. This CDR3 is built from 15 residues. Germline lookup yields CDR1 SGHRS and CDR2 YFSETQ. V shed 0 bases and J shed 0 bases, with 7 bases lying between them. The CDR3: CASSLEGNSNQPQHF. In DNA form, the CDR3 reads TGCGCCAGCAGCTTGGAAGGAAATAGCAATCAGCCCCAGCATTTT.

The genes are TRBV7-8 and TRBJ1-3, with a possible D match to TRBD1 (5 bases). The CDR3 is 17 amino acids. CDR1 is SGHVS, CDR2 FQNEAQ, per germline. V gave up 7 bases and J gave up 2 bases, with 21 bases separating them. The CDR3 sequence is CASTRAPGTVTGNTIYF. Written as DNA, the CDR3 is TGTGCCAGCACCCGAGCCCCCGGGACGGTGACTGGAAACACCATATATTTT.

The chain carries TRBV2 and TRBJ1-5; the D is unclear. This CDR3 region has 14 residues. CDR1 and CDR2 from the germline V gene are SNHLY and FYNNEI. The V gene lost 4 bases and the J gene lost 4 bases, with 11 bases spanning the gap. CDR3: CASSVSGPNQPQHF. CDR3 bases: TGTGCCAGCAGTGTCTCCGGGCCAAATCAGCCCCAGCATTTT.

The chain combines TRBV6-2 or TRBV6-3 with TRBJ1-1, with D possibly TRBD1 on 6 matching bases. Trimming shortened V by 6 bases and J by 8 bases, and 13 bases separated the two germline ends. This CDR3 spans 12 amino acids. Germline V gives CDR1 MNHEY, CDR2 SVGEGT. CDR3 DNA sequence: TGTGCCAGCAGCAAGAGGACAGACGAAGCTTTCTTT. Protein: CASSKRTDEAFF.

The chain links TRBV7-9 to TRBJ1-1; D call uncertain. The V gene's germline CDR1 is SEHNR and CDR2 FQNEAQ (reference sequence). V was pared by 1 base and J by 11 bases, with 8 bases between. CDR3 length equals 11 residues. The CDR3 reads CASSLVSGAFF. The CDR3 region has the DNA TGTGCCAGCAGCTTAGTCAGCGGTGCTTTCTTT.

The CDR3 spells CATSDPPGLAGGPEDTQYF. The CDR3 coding sequence is TGTGCCACCAGTGACCCGCCGGGACTAGCGGGAGGGCCGGAAGATACGCAGTATTTT. The chain combines TRBV24-1 with TRBJ2-3; 16 bases agree with TRBD2. CDR3 length: 19 amino acids. From germline, CDR1 is KGHDR and CDR2 SFDVKD. Trimming took 4 bases from V and 5 from J; bases not matched to a gene: 11.

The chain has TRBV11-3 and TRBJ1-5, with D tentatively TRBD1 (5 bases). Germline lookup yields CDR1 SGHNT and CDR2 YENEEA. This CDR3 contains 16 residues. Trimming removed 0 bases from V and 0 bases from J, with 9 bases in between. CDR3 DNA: TGTGCCAGCAGCTTAGATCGGGGCGATAGCAATCAGCCCCAGCATTTT. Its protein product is CASSLDRGDSNQPQHF.

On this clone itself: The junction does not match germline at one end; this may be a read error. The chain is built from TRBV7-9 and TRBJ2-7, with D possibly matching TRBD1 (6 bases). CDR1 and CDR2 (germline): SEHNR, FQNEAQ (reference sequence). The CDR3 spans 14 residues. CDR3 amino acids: CASSFEGVSSEQYF. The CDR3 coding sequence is TGTGCCAGCAGCTTTGAGGGGGTGTCCTCCGAGCAGTACTTC.

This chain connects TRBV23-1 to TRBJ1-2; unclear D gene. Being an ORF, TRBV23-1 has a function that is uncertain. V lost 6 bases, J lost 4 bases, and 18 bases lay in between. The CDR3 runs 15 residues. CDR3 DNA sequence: TGCGCCAGCAGCCCGAGCTTCAAAAGTGGCTATGGCTACACCTTC. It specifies CASSPSFKSGYGYTF.

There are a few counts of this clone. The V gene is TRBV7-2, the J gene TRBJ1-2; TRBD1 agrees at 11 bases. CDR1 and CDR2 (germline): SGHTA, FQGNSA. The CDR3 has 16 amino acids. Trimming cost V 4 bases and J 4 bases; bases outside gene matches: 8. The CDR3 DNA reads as TGTGCCAGCAGCTCCTTCGGACAGGGGGCTAGCTATGGCTACACCTTC. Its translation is CASSSFGQGASYGYTF.

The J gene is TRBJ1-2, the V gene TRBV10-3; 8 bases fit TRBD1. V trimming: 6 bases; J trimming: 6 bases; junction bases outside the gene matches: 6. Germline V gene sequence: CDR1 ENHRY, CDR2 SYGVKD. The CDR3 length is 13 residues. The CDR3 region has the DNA TGTGCCATCAGACCCGGACAGGGCGATGGCTACACCTTC. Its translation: CAIRPGQGDGYTF.

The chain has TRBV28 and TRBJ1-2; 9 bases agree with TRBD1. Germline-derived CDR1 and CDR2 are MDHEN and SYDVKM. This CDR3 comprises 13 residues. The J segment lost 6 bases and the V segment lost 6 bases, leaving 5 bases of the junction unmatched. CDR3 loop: CASRKTGGDGYTF. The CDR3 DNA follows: TGTGCCAGCAGGAAGACAGGGGGGGATGGCTACACCTTC.

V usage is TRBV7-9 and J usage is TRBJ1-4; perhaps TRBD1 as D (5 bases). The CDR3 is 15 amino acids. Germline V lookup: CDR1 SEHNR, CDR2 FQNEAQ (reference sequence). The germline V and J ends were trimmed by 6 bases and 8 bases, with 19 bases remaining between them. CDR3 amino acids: CASSPWEGPGEKLFF. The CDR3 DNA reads TGTGCCAGCAGTCCCTGGGAGGGGCCAGGGGAAAAACTGTTTTTT.

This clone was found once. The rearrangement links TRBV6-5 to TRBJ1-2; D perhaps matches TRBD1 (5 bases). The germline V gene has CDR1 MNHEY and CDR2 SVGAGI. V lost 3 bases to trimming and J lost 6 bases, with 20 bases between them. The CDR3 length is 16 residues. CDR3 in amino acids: CASSYSLGVLRDGYTF. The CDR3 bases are TGTGCCAGCAGTTATTCCCTAGGGGTCCTCCGGGATGGCTACACCTTC.

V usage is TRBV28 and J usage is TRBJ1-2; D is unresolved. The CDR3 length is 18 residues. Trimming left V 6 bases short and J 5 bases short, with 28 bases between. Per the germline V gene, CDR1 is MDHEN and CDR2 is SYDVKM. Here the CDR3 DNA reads TGTGCCAGCAGCCTACGGTTTGGGCAGCCGCGCCCCTTTTATGGCTACACCTTC. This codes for CASSLRFGQPRPFYGYTF.

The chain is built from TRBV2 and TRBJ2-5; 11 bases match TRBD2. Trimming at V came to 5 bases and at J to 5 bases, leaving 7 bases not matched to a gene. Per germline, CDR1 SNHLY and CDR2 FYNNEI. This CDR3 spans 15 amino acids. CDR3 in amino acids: CASSPNSGRDETQYF. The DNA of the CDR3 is TGTGCCAGCAGTCCGAATAGCGGGAGGGATGAGACCCAGTACTTC.

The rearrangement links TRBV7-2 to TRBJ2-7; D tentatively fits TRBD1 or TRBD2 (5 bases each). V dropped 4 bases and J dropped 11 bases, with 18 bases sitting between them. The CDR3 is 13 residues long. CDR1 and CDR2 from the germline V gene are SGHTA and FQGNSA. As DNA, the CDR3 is TGTGCCAGCAGCTCGAATCGAGAGGGGTCGGAGTACTTC. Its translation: CASSSNREGSEYF.